The 5 T cell receptor beta chains listed next were all sequenced from one sample in a study of T cell responses to AZD1222 COVID-19 vaccine. Libraries were prepared by immunoSEQ multiplex PCR; TCRdb keeps only in-frame clonotypes and omits some of them. The data contain roughly 140,000 clones, around nine tenths of them singletons. This material consisted of peripheral blood, taken on day 0 of AZD1222 vaccination. Receptor source: an adult in good health.

The chain has TRBV24-1 and TRBJ1-5, with D possibly matching TRBD1 (5 bases). V was clipped by 9 bases and J by 7 bases, with 21 bases between them. This CDR3 is built from 15 residues. CDR1 and CDR2 (germline): KGHDR, SFDVKD. The CDR3 DNA reads TGTGCCACCCTTTGGGGCCGACGGGCAGGGCAGCCCCAGCATTTT. It translates to CATLWGRRAGQPQHF.

The chain joins TRBV12-5 to TRBJ2-3; TRBD1 is a possible D gene (6 bases). The CDR3 loop spans 14 amino acids. Trimming shortened V by 6 bases and J by 0 bases, and 10 bases separated the two germline ends. Germline V CDR1 and CDR2: LGHNT, FRNRAP. The CDR3 nucleotides read TGTGCTAGTGGCGAGACAGGTAGCACAGATACGCAGTATTTT. Amino acids: CASGETGSTDTQYF.

This chain connects TRBV24-1 to TRBJ2-2; D remains ambiguous. The CDR3 totals 16 residues. Germline lookup yields CDR1 KGHDR and CDR2 SFDVKD. V lost 1 base, J lost 5 bases, and 13 bases lay in between. The CDR3 DNA is TGTGCCACCAGTGATTTAGGTGGCAGAGAGACCGGGGAGCTGTTTTTT. This translates into CATSDLGGRETGELFF.

The V and J genes are TRBV27 and TRBJ1-2; TRBD1 might be the D (6 bases). There are 15 residues in the CDR3. The V and J ends lost 9 bases and 4 bases respectively, with 21 bases between them. CDR1 MNHEY and CDR2 SMNVEV come from the germline V gene (reference sequence). CDR3 protein: CASSSSAGGLYGYTF. CDR3 coding DNA: TGTGCCAGTTCCTCGTCTGCGGGGGGGCTCTATGGCTACACCTTC.

The rearrangement links TRBV29-1 to TRBJ2-1, with TRBD2 matching over 8 bases. Per germline, CDR1 SQVTM and CDR2 ANQGSEA. V shed 6 bases, J shed 6 bases, and the junction held 7 bases outside the gene matches. CDR3 length equals 13 residues. CDR3 nucleotides: TGCAGCGTAATCGGGACTAGTCTCAATGAGCAGTTCTTC. Translation gives CSVIGTSLNEQFF.